The following is a T cell receptor (beta chain) sequence with its context. Germline V gene lookup returns CDR1 ENHRY and CDR2 SYGVKD. V was cut by 6 bases and J by 3 bases, with 16 bases left in between. The CDR3 covers 15 residues. Original processing notes: Amplifying reference gene primers gave estimates of nucleated cell counts. Clones were sequenced by immunoSEQ multiplex PCR, and TCRdb holds only the in-frame ones, with some missing. Clonal size and the V and J genes are those of that table, whereas D and trimming came from the DNA. The sample has under 250,000 clones, around 81% seen once. The data were taken from a study of blood T cell repertoires in COVID-19. Study-level background: Spain, Italy and the United States supplied samples that represented acute and convalescent COVID-19. In each case, the material was cDNA or gDNA derived from T cells, B-cell-depleted T cells, or PBMCs.

The TCR sequence derives from a man younger than 40 who had recovered from COVID-19. The chain has TRBV10-3 and TRBJ2-3, with a weak D call TRBD1 (7 bases). Material for sequencing was peripheral blood. CDR3 nucleotides: TGTGCCATCAGACAGGGGCTGAGCGGGACAGATACGCAGTATTTT. Residues: CAIRQGLSGTDTQYF.